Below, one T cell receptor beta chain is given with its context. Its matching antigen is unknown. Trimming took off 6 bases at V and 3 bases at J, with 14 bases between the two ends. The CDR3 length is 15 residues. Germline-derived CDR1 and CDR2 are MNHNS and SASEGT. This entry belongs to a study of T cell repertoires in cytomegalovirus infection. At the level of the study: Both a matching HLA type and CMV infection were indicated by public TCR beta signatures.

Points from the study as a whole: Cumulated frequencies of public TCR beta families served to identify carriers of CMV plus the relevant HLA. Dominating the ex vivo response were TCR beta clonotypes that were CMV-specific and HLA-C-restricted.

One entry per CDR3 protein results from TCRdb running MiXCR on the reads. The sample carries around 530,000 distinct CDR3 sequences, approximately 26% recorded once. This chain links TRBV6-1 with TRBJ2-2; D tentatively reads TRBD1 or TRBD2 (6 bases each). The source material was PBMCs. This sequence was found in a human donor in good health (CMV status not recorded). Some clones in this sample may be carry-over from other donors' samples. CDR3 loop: CASRAGQPYTGELFF. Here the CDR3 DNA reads TGTGCCAGCAGGGCGGGACAACCCTACACCGGGGAGCTGTTTTTT.